This T cell receptor (beta chain) was obtained from a study of T-cell memory formation after mild COVID-19. For the study at large: Each donor largely had its own TCR clusters.

Barcoded TCR alpha and TCR beta cDNA libraries with UMIs came from 5'RACE using constant-segment primers. TCRdb fed the 5' RACE reads into MiXCR, producing one record per CDR3 protein. Here the sample spans about half a million distinct CDR3 sequences, approximately 18% being singletons. Of note for this clonotype: Its matching antigen is unknown.

Overall study results and limits: Unconfirmed was the SARS-CoV-2 specificity of second-wave clones that peaked on day 37. Among contracting clones, CD4+ were mainly CM/EM and CD8+ enriched in EMRA.

The receptor was isolated from an adult woman who had mild COVID-19 (a few samples of this study predate the infection). Cell type and time point are not known. Sequencing was done on a sample of PBMCs or a T cell subset sorted from them (not recorded which).

CDR3 protein: CASSYSSYQPQHF. CDR3 coding DNA: TGTGCCAGCAGTTACTCGAGTTATCAGCCCCAGCATTTT. The V call is TRBV6-2 or TRBV6-3, the J call TRBJ1-5; D gene unclear. The V and J ends lost 0 bases and 5 bases respectively, with 5 bases between them. Looked up from germline, CDR1 is MNHEY and CDR2 is SVGEGT. This CDR3 is 13 amino acids long.